The sequence of this T cell receptor beta chain was determined in a study of radiation and T cells in renal cell carcinoma. Time point given: blood 2 weeks post-SBRT. As for treatment: 15 Gy SBRT to primary tumor, nephrectomy 4 weeks later. This table comes from immunoSEQ multiplex PCR, and its TCRdb copy is limited to in-frame clones, with some not included. The sample lists roughly 130,000 clones, 88% occurring once. The length of the CDR3 is 14 residues. Germline V gene lookup returns CDR1 SGHTA and CDR2 FQGNSA. Trimming at V came to 1 base and at J to 4 bases, leaving 3 bases not matched to a gene.

This receptor was obtained from a woman between 70 and 85 years old with renal cell carcinoma. The sample consisted of blood, taken from a patient whose treatment included radiotherapy and nephrectomy. The chain uses TRBV7-2 and TRBJ2-7; 8 bases are a match to TRBD1. The CDR3 nucleotides are TGTGCCAGCAGCTTAGGGACAGGGTTATACGAGCAGTACTTC. It translates to CASSLGTGLYEQYF.